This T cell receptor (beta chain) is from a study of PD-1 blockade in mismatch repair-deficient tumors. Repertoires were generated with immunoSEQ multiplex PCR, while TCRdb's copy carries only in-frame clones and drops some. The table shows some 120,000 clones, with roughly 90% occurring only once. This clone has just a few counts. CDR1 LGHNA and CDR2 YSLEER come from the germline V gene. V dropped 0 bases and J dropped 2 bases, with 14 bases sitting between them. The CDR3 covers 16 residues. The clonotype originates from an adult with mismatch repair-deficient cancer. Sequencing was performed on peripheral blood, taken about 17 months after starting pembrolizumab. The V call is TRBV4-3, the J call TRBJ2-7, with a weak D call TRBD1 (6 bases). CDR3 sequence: CASSQDLGARPYEQYF. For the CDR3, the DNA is TGCGCCAGCAGCCAAGATCTGGGGGCGCGTCCCTACGAGCAGTACTTC.